This TCR beta chain emerged from a study of cytomegalovirus exposure and HLA in healthy donors. 60 Vbeta and 13 Jbeta primers were used in PCR. The protocol was immunoSEQ multiplex PCR, while the TCRdb copy is restricted to in-frame clones and leaves out a portion. The sample has about 200,000 clones; around 87% are singletons. The specimen was PBMCs. This sequence was found in a woman aged 18-35 years in good health and CMV-seronegative.

The DNA for the CDR3 is TGTGCCAGCAGCTCGGGACTAGCGGGGGGGCCGGAGACCCAGTACTTC. Translated: CASSSGLAGGPETQYF. This chain links TRBV5-4 with TRBJ2-5, with 16 bases that match TRBD2. This CDR3 is 16 amino acids long. The J segment lost 5 bases and the V segment lost 3 bases, leaving 4 bases of the junction unmatched. Germline assignment: CDR1 SGHNT and CDR2 YYREEE (reference sequence).